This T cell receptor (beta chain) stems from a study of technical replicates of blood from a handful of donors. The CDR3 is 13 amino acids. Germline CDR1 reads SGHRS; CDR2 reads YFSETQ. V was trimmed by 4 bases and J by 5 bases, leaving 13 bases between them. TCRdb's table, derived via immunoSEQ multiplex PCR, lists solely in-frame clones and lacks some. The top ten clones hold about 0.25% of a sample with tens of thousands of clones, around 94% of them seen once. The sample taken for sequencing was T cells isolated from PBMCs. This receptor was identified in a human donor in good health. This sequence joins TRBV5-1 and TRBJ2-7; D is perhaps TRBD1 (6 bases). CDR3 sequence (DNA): TGCGCCAGCAGCACAGACAGGAATAACGAGCAGTACTTC. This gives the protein CASSTDRNNEQYF.